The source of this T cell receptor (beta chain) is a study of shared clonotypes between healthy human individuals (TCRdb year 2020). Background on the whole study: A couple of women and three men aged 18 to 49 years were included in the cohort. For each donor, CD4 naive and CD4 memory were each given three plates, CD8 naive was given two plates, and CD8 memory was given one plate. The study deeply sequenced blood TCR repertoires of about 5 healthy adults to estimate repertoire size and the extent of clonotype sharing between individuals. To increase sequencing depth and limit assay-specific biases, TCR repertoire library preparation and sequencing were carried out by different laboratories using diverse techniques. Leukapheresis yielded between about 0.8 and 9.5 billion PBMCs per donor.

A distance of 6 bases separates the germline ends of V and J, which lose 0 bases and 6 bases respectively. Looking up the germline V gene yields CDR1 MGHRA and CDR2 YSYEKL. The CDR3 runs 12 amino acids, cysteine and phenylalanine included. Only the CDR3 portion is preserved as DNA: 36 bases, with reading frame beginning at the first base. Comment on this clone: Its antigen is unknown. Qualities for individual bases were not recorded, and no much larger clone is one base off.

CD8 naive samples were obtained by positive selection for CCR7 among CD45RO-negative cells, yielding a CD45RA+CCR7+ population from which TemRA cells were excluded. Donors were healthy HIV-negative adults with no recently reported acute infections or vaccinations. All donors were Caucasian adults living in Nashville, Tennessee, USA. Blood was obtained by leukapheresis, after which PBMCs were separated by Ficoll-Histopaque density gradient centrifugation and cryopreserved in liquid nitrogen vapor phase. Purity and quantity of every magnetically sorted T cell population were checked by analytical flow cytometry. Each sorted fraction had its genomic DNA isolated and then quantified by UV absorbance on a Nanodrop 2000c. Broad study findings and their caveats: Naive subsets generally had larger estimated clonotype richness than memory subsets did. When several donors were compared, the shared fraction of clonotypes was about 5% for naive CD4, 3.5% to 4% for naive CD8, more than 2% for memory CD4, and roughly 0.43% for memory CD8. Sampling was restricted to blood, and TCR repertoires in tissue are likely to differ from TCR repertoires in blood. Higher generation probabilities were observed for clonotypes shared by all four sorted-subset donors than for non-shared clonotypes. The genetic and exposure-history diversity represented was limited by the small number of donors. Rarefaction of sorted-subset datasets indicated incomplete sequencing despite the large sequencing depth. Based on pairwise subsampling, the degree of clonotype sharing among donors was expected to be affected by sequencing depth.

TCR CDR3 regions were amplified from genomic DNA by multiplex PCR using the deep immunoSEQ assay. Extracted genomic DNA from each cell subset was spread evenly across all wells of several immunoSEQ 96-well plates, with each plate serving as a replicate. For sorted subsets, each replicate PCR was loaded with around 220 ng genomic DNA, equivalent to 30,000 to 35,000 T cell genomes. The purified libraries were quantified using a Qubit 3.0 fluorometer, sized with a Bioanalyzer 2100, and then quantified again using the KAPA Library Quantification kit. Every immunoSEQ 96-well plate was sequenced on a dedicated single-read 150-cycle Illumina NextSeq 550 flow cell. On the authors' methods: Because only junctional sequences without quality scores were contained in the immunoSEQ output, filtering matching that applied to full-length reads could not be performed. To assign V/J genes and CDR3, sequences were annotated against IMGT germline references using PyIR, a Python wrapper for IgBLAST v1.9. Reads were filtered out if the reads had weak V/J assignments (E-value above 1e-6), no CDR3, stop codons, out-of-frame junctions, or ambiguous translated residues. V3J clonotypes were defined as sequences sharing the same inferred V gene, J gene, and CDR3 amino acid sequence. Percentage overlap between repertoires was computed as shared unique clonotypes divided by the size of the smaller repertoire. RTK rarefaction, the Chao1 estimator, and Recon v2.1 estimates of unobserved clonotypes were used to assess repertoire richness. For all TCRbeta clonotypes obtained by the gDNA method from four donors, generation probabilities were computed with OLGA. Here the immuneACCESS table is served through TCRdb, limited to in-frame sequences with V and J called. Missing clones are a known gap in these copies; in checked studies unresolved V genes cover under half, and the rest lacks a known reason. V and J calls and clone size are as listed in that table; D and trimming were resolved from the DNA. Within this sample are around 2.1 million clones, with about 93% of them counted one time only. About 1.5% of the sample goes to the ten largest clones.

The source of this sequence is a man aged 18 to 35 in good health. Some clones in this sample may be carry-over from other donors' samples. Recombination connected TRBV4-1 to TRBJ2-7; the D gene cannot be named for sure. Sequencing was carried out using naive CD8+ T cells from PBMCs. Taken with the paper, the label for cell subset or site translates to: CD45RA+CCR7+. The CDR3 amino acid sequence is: CASSQDLFEQYF. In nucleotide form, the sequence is TGCGCCAGCAGCCAAGATCTCTTCGAGCAGTACTTC.